This T cell receptor (beta chain) stems from a study of OX40 agonist ivuxolimab in advanced cancers. This table comes from immunoSEQ multiplex PCR, and its TCRdb copy is limited to in-frame clones, with some not included. The sample consists of 70,000 to 95,000 clones, about 86% of them appearing once. The CDR3 runs 18 residues. Germline CDR1 and CDR2: SGHTA and FQGNSA. V dropped 6 bases and J dropped 4; count of bases not matched to a gene: 17. This receptor was identified in an adult with an advanced solid tumor such as melanoma, head and neck, liver or kidney cancer. The chain links TRBV7-2 to TRBJ2-7, with 11 bases aligning to TRBD2. The sample here was CD4+ or CD8+ T cells sorted from blood, taken in a trial of the OX40 agonist ivuxolimab. For the CDR3, the DNA is TGTGCCAGCAGTCCCCAGGGCACGACTAGCGGGAAAAGGTACGAGCAGTACTTC. Its translation is CASSPQGTTSGKRYEQYF.